Listed below are T cell receptor beta chains from one sample, sequenced in a study of a mutant IDH1 vaccine in newly diagnosed glioma. Assay: immunoSEQ multiplex PCR; the TCRdb copy retains only in-frame clones and omits some. Here the sample spans about 31,000 clones, 81% being singletons. These receptors' targets are unknown. Here the sequenced sample was PBMCs, taken from a glioma patient whose treatment included an IDH1 peptide vaccine. These receptors were taken from a man aged 30 to 45 with glioma. Each CDR3 is given with its conserved first and last residue. The order of the fields is V gene, D gene, J gene, CDR3 protein. The D gene is left open where the match is weak.

>TRBV5-1|TRBD1|TRBJ1-1
CASSKGTGAMNTEAFF
>TRBV6-6|TRBD1|TRBJ2-7
CASSMDRGSEQYF
>TRBV5-6|.|TRBJ2-2
CASSFARDRYIVGELFF
>TRBV19|.|TRBJ1-3
CASSISQASGNTIYF
>TRBV5-5|.|TRBJ1-3
CASSLGTAYSGNTIYF
>TRBV5-1|.|TRBJ2-1
CASSPVPPSSYNEQFF
>TRBV4-1|.|TRBJ2-1
CASSQDTGLGYNEQFF
>TRBV5-1|.|TRBJ1-5
CASSFEGLGQPQHF
>TRBV30|.|TRBJ2-2
CAWSVGGRGGTGELFF
>TRBV7-8|.|TRBJ2-7
CATGLDGSYEQYF
>TRBV19|.|TRBJ1-5
CASSIGPGANQPQHF
>TRBV30|TRBD1|TRBJ2-6
CAWSARQGPSGANVLTF
>TRBV4-1|.|TRBJ2-7
CASSQEAGPYEQYF
>TRBV5-6|.|TRBJ1-1
CASSLDGPLRGGTEAFF
>TRBV4-2|TRBD1|TRBJ1-4
CASSLRPGQGASNEKLFF
>TRBV7-2|.|TRBJ2-1
CASSLVVSALGQFF